Shown below are 8 T cell receptor beta chains from a single sample sequenced in a study of human T cells and chemical hapten exposure. MiXCR, run by TCRdb on the RACE reads, gives a single entry per CDR3 protein. This table holds some 350,000 distinct CDR3 sequences, about 6% found once. Time point denoted: patch test 2, 6 weeks after DPC sensitization. Treatment defined: therapeutic diphenylcyclopropenone sensitization with weekly scalp DPC. The material sequenced was whole blood, taken in connection with sensitization to the hapten diphenylcyclopropenone (DPC). Receptor source: a young woman with alopecia areata. Some clones in this sample may be carry-over from other donors' samples.

This clonotype was observed a few times. The chain couples TRBV7-3 to TRBJ2-1; no reliable D call. Per the germline V gene, CDR1 is SGHTA and CDR2 is FQGTGA. The CDR3 runs to 14 residues. Trimming took 1 base from V and 6 from J, leaving 10 bases between them. The CDR3, as DNA: TGTGCCAGCAGCTTAATGGGCGGTCTCAATGAGCAGTTCTTC. Protein product: CASSLMGGLNEQFF.

This clonotype has only a few counts. The chain has TRBV20-1 and TRBJ1-5, with 7 bases that match TRBD1. CDR3 length equals 14 residues. Trimming removed 1 base from V and 5 bases from J; junction bases left unmatched: 5. The germline V gene has CDR1 DFQATT and CDR2 SNEGSKA (reference sequence). The CDR3 DNA is TGCAGTGCTAGAGGAAACAGGGGACATCAGCCCCAGCATTTT. Translation: CSARGNRGHQPQHF.

This clonotype was recorded at least ten times. The chain recombines TRBV7-3 with TRBJ2-2; 10 nucleotides agree with TRBD1. The CDR3 has 15 amino acids. Trimming took 5 bases from V and 8 from J; bases not matched to a gene: 8. The V gene's germline CDR1 is SGHTA and CDR2 FQGTGA. CDR3 region: CASSRLTGGSGELFF. CDR3 nucleotides: TGTGCCAGCAGCCGATTGACAGGGGGCTCGGGGGAGCTGTTTTTT.

The V gene is TRBV27, the J gene TRBJ2-2; 10 bases line up with TRBD1. The CDR3 totals 16 residues. Trimming took 6 bases from V and 5 from J; bases not matched to a gene: 9. Per the germline V gene, CDR1 is MNHEY and CDR2 is SMNVEV (reference sequence). CDR3 in DNA: TGTGCCAGCAGCTTCTCTCCGGGACAGGGGACCGGGGAGCTGTTTTTT. Protein sequence: CASSFSPGQGTGELFF.

This clonotype was recorded a few times. This chain uses TRBV4-3 with TRBJ2-3; D possibly matches TRBD1 or TRBD2 (6 bases each). CDR3 length: 15 amino acids. Per germline, CDR1 LGHNA and CDR2 YSLEER. The ends were cut back, 4 bases at V and 5 bases at J, with 16 bases in the middle. In DNA, the CDR3 is TGCGCCAGCAGCCGGGGGGCCCCAGCATTAGATACGCAGTATTTT. Its translation: CASSRGAPALDTQYF.

The rearrangement uses TRBV29-1 and TRBJ2-5; D may be TRBD1 or TRBD2 (5 bases each). Germline assignment: CDR1 SQVTM and CDR2 ANQGSEA. The CDR3 contains 13 residues. With 4 bases removed from V and 5 bases from J, the gap between germline ends came to 14 bases. The CDR3 DNA follows: TGCAGCGTTGCGGCAGGGAGAGAGGAGACCCAGTACTTC. Translated: CSVAAGREETQYF.

This clonotype has at least ten counts. V usage is TRBV3-1 and J usage is TRBJ1-6, with 10 bases that match TRBD1. This CDR3 spans 14 amino acids. V lost 4 bases, J lost 7 bases, and 1 base stayed unmatched. The germline CDR1 and CDR2 sequences are LGHDT and YNNKEL (reference sequence). The CDR3 here is CASSRDRGNSPLHF. CDR3 DNA sequence: TGTGCCAGCAGCCGGGACAGGGGAAATTCACCCCTCCACTTT. The full variable domain, with the rest looked up from reference TRBV3-1 and TRBJ1-6, is DTAVSQTPKYLVTQMGNDKSIKCEQNLGHDTMYWYKQDSKKFLKIMFSYNNKELIINETVPNRFSPKSPDKAHLNLHINSLELGDSAVYFCASSRDRGNSPLHFGNGTRLTVT.

This chain uses TRBV4-2 with TRBJ1-3, with 8 bases matching TRBD1. V shed 1 base, J shed 4 bases, and the junction held 6 bases outside the gene matches. The CDR3 spans 16 residues. CDR1 LGHNA and CDR2 YNFKEQ come from the germline V gene. CDR3 bases: TGTGCCAGCAGCCAAGCTCAGGGGGCGTCCGGAAACACCATATATTTT. Residues: CASSQAQGASGNTIYF.